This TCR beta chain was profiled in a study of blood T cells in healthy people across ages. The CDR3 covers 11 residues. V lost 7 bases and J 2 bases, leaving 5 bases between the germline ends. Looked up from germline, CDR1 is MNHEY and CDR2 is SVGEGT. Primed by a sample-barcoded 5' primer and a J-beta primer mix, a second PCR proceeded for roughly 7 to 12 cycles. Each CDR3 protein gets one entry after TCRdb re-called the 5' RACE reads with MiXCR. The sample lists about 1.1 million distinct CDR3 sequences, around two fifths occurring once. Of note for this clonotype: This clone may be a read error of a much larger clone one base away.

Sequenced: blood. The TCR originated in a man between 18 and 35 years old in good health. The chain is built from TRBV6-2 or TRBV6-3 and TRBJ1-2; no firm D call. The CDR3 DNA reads TGTGCCAGCACCCAGAACTATGGCTACACCTTC. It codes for CASTQNYGYTF.